The 26 T cell receptor beta chains below all came from one sample that was sequenced in a study of T cell responses to AZD1222 COVID-19 vaccine. This table comes from immunoSEQ multiplex PCR, and its TCRdb copy is limited to in-frame clones, with some not included. The table records just over 20,000 clones, 82% of them present only once. The specimen was peripheral blood, collected on day 0 of AZD1222 vaccination. These TCRs come from an adult in good health.

V gene TRBV7-9 combines with J gene TRBJ1-1; the D is unclear. V shed 1 base and J shed 7 bases, with 7 bases lying between them. Looked up from germline, CDR1 is SEHNR and CDR2 is FQNEAQ (reference sequence). This CDR3 region has 12 residues. Written as DNA, the CDR3 is TGTGCCAGCAGCTTAGAACATAATGAAGCTTTCTTT. Its translation: CASSLEHNEAFF.

The V call is TRBV2, the J call TRBJ1-6; D not certain. Per the germline V gene, CDR1 is SNHLY and CDR2 is FYNNEI. V gave up 4 bases and J gave up 6 bases, with 4 bases separating them. CDR3 length: 12 amino acids. CDR3 DNA sequence: TGTGCCAGCAGTGTCGGTAATTCACCCCTCCACTTT. Translated, it gives CASSVGNSPLHF.

The V gene is TRBV5-1, the J gene TRBJ2-6; the D gene could be TRBD1 or TRBD2 (5 bases each). Per the germline V gene, CDR1 is SGHRS and CDR2 is YFSETQ. The CDR3 loop spans 17 amino acids. V was clipped by 1 base and J by 2 bases, with 13 bases between them. In nucleotides, the CDR3 is TGCGCCAGCAGCTTGAGAGAGTGGGGGACTGGGGCCAACGTCCTGACTTTC. Encoded protein: CASSLREWGTGANVLTF.

This clone was seen a handful of times. This chain joins TRBV6-5 and TRBJ1-4; tentative D call: TRBD1 (6 bases). V shed 11 bases and J shed 3 bases, with 10 bases lying between them. Germline CDR1 MNHEY, CDR2 SVGAGI. The CDR3 runs to 12 residues. CDR3 sequence (DNA): TGTGCCGCAGGGGTTGCTAATGAAAAACTGTTTTTT. Its translation is CAAGVANEKLFF.

This clone appeared once. The J gene is TRBJ1-1, the V gene TRBV13, with a possible D match to TRBD1 (5 bases). There are 12 residues in the CDR3. Germline V lookup: CDR1 PRHDT, CDR2 FYEKMQ (reference sequence). The V gene lost 4 bases and the J gene lost 5 bases, with 8 bases spanning the gap. In DNA, the CDR3 is TGTGCCAGCAGCTCCGGGGGAACTGAAGCTTTCTTT. It translates to CASSSGGTEAFF.

The chain joins TRBV5-8 to TRBJ2-1; D uncertain. The V end lost 4 bases, the J end lost 8 bases, and 13 bases lay between the germline ends. CDR3 size: 13 residues. Per the germline V gene, CDR1 is SGHTS and CDR2 is YDEGEE. CDR3 residues: CASSIVPWYEQFF. For the CDR3, the DNA is TGTGCCAGCAGCATTGTGCCCTGGTATGAGCAGTTCTTC.

The J gene is TRBJ1-1, the V gene TRBV6-5, with D perhaps TRBD1 (5 bases). The CDR3 is 15 amino acids. The V gene's germline CDR1 is MNHEY and CDR2 SVGAGI. CDR3 residues: CVSVNAGTLNTEAFF. CDR3 DNA: TGTGTCTCAGTTAACGCCGGGACGTTGAACACTGAAGCTTTCTTT.

V is TRBV9 and J is TRBJ1-3, with D tentatively TRBD1 (5 bases). V was shortened by 3 bases and J by 0 bases, with 13 bases between the two germline ends. The CDR3 has 16 amino acids. Germline V gene sequence: CDR1 SGDLS, CDR2 YYNGEE. The CDR3: CASSGQSKTSGNTIYF. Written as DNA, the CDR3 is TGTGCCAGCAGCGGACAGTCAAAGACCTCTGGAAACACCATATATTTT.

The chain recombines TRBV27 with TRBJ1-4, with TRBD1 identical over 7 bases. Germline assignment: CDR1 MNHEY and CDR2 SMNVEV (reference sequence). V trimming: 6 bases; J trimming: 5 bases; junction bases outside the gene matches: 9. CDR3 length: 15 residues. CDR3 sequence: CASSETGQANEKLFF. The CDR3 bases are TGTGCCAGCAGCGAAACAGGACAGGCAAATGAAAAACTGTTTTTT. Full variable domain (missing parts from reference TRBV27 and TRBJ1-4): EAQVTQNPRYLITVTGKKLTVTCSQNMNHEYMSWYRQDPGLGLRQIYYSMNVEVTDKGDVPEGYKVSRKEKRNFPLILESPSPNQTSLYFCASSETGQANEKLFFGSGTQLSVL.

The rearrangement joins TRBV28 to TRBJ1-5; TRBD1 aligns across 7 bases. The CDR3 covers 17 residues. The germline V gene has CDR1 MDHEN and CDR2 SYDVKM. V lost 3 bases to trimming and J lost 0 bases; unmatched junction nucleotides: 8. CDR3 nucleotides: TGTGCCAGCAGTTTGGAAACAGGGGCTACTAGCAATCAGCCCCAGCATTTT. Translation gives CASSLETGATSNQPQHF.

The genes are TRBV15 and TRBJ2-2, with 11 bases that match TRBD1. The CDR3 contains 18 residues. V dropped 1 base and J dropped 5; count of bases not matched to a gene: 9. Germline V CDR1 and CDR2: LNHNV, YYDKDF (reference sequence). The DNA for the CDR3 is TGTGCCACCAGCAGAGTGGGCGGGACAGGGGGGTTGACCGGGGAGCTGTTTTTT. Amino acids: CATSRVGGTGGLTGELFF.

The chain employs TRBV27 and TRBJ2-3; D ambiguous. The germline gives CDR1 MNHEY, CDR2 SMNVEV (reference sequence). The CDR3 runs to 17 residues. V was trimmed by 2 bases and J by 6 bases, leaving 21 bases between them. The CDR3 nucleotides read TGTGCCAGCAGTTTAAATTTGAGGACCGCGCAGTCGGATACGCAGTATTTT. Encoded protein: CASSLNLRTAQSDTQYF.

V gene TRBV7-8 combines with J gene TRBJ2-7, with 8 bases aligning to TRBD1. Germline CDR1 is SGHVS and CDR2 is FQNEAQ. The CDR3 runs to 14 residues. The V segment lost 1 base and the J segment 2 bases; nucleotides outside the gene matches: 1. The CDR3 region has the DNA TGTGCCAGCAGCTTAGGGACAGGGCCCTACGAGCAGTACTTC. Translated, it gives CASSLGTGPYEQYF.

This chain joins TRBV4-3 and TRBJ2-7; TRBD1 aligns across 9 bases. Germline values: CDR1 LGHNA, CDR2 YSLEER. The CDR3 has 15 residues. V was pared by 1 base and J by 3 bases, with 4 bases of the junction left unmatched. DNA of the CDR3: TGCGCCAGCAGCCAAGGGGGACAGGGTTACTACGAGCAGTACTTC. Translated, it gives CASSQGGQGYYEQYF.

The J gene is TRBJ1-5, the V gene TRBV6-2 or TRBV6-3, with D possibly TRBD1 on 5 matching bases. Trimming removed 5 bases at V and 5 bases at J, with 10 bases between. The CDR3 contains 13 residues. CDR1 and CDR2 (germline): MNHEY, SVGEGT. The CDR3 protein is CASSGGPYQPQHF. The CDR3 DNA reads as TGTGCCAGCAGTGGGGGACCCTATCAGCCCCAGCATTTT.

The chain carries TRBV7-9 and TRBJ2-1; 7 bases map to TRBD2. Germline CDR1 is SEHNR and CDR2 is FQNEAQ (reference sequence). V trimming: 4 bases; J trimming: 6 bases; junction bases outside the gene matches: 9. The CDR3 is made up of 15 amino acids. CDR3: CASSSQGGWGNEQFF. DNA of the CDR3: TGTGCCAGCAGCTCTCAGGGAGGGTGGGGCAATGAGCAGTTCTTC.

This clone was counted once. V gene TRBV7-9 combines with J gene TRBJ1-1; D unresolved. CDR1 is SEHNR and CDR2 is FQNEAQ in the germline V gene (reference sequence). This CDR3 has 13 amino acids. V lost 3 bases and J 4 bases, leaving 9 bases between the germline ends. CDR3 bases: TGTGCCAGCAGCTTCGACGGAGGCACTGAAGCTTTCTTT. It translates to CASSFDGGTEAFF.

CDR3 coding DNA: TGTGCCAGCAGCGTATACTCGGGGCAGGAAAATTCAGGGGTCGGTGGCTACACCTTC. Its protein is CASSVYSGQENSGVGGYTF. This sequence joins TRBV9 and TRBJ1-2; the D gene is possibly TRBD1 (6 bases). CDR1 is SGDLS, CDR2 YYNGEE, per germline. The V gene lost 1 base and the J gene lost 7 bases, with 29 bases spanning the gap. This CDR3 has 19 amino acids.

The chain couples TRBV27 to TRBJ1-2; 10 bases line up with TRBD1. The germline CDR1 and CDR2 sequences are MNHEY and SMNVEV (reference sequence). After removal of 5 bases from V and 6 bases from J, the junction contained 3 bases not matched to a gene. This CDR3 contains 13 residues. Written as DNA, the CDR3 is TGTGCCAGCAGTCGACAGGGGGCCCATGGCTACACCTTC. Translation: CASSRQGAHGYTF.

This clone was picked up one time. The chain employs TRBV6-5 and TRBJ1-2; tentative D call: TRBD1 (5 bases). With 8 bases removed from V and 2 bases from J, the gap between germline ends came to 18 bases. The germline V gene has CDR1 MNHEY and CDR2 SVGAGI. There are 15 residues in the CDR3. The CDR3 region is CASEDPPGPNYGYTF. The DNA for the CDR3 is TGTGCCAGCGAAGACCCCCCGGGGCCAAACTATGGCTACACCTTC.

This rearrangement joins TRBV5-6 to TRBJ2-7; 9 positions match TRBD1. The CDR3 has 14 amino acids. The V gene end was trimmed by 0 bases and the J gene end by 3 bases; junction bases not matched to a gene: 1. From germline, CDR1 is SGHDT and CDR2 YYEEEE. The CDR3 here is CASSLGTGVYEQYF. The DNA of the CDR3 is TGTGCCAGCAGCTTGGGGACAGGGGTCTACGAGCAGTACTTC.

This chain joins TRBV4-3 and TRBJ1-5; D remains unclear. Germline assignment: CDR1 LGHNA and CDR2 YSLEER. This CDR3 spans 14 amino acids. The germline V and J ends were trimmed by 1 base and 0 bases, with 4 bases remaining between them. The DNA for the CDR3 is TGCGCCAGCAGCCAAGCGCATAGCAATCAGCCCCAGCATTTT. It codes for CASSQAHSNQPQHF.

This chain connects TRBV7-9 to TRBJ2-1; D gene unclear. The germline V gene has CDR1 SEHNR and CDR2 FQNEAQ (reference sequence). With 1 base removed from V and 5 bases from J, the gap between germline ends came to 0 bases. This CDR3 is built from 11 residues. As DNA, the CDR3 is TGTGCCAGCAGCTTAGACAATGAGCAGTTCTTC. Translated: CASSLDNEQFF. Full variable domain (outside the CDR3, taken from reference TRBV7-9 and TRBJ2-1): DTGVSQNPRHKITKRGQNVTFRCDPISEHNRLYWYRQTLGQGPEFLTYFQNEAQLEKSRLLSDRFSAERPKGSFSTLEIQRTEQGDSAMYLCASSLDNEQFFGPGTRLTVL.

The chain combines TRBV5-6 with TRBJ1-2, with a possible D match to TRBD1 (5 bases). V lost 2 bases and J 3 bases, leaving 8 bases between the germline ends. Germline V gene lookup returns CDR1 SGHDT and CDR2 YYEEEE. CDR3 length: 13 amino acids. The CDR3 DNA sequence: TGTGCCAGCAGCTTAATAGGGGACTATGGCTACACCTTC. Its protein product is CASSLIGDYGYTF.

The chain has TRBV7-2 and TRBJ2-2; 9 positions agree with TRBD1. Germline V gene sequence: CDR1 SGHTA, CDR2 FQGNSA. V shed 8 bases, J shed 2 bases, and the junction held 6 bases outside the gene matches. CDR3 length equals 15 residues. The CDR3: CASYRDRANTGELFF. CDR3 sequence (DNA): TGTGCCAGCTACCGGGACAGGGCCAACACCGGGGAGCTGTTTTTT.

The rearrangement joins TRBV27 to TRBJ2-3; tentative D call: TRBD2 (6 bases). CDR1 MNHEY and CDR2 SMNVEV come from the germline V gene (reference sequence). This CDR3 has 15 residues. V shed 2 bases and J shed 0 bases, with 9 bases lying between them. The CDR3 nucleotides read TGTGCCAGCAGTTTAGTGAGCGGGAGCACAGATACGCAGTATTTT. The encoded protein is CASSLVSGSTDTQYF.